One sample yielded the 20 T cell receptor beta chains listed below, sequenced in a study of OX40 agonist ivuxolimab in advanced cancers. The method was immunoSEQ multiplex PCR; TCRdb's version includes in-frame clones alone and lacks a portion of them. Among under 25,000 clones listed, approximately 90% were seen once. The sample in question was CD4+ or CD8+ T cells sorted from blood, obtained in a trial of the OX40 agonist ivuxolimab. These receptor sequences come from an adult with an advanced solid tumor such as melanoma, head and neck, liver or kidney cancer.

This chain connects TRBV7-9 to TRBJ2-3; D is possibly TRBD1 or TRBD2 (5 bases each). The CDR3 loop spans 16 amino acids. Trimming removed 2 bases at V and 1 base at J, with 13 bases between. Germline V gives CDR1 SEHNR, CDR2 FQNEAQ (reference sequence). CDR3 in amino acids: CASSLFGGEGTDTQYF. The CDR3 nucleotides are TGTGCCAGCAGCTTATTTGGGGGAGAAGGCACAGATACGCAGTATTTT.

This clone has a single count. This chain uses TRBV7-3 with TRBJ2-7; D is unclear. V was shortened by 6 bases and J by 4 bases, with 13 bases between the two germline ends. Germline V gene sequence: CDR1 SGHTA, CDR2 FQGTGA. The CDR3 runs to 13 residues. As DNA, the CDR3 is TGTGCCAGCAGTGATTACATGAGATACGAGCAGTACTTC. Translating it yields CASSDYMRYEQYF.

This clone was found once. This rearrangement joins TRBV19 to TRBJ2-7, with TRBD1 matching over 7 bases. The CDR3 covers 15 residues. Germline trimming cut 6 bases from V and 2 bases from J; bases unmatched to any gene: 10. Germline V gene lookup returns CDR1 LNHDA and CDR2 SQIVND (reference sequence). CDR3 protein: CASSPGQAMAYEQYF. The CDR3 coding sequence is TGTGCCAGTAGCCCCGGACAGGCCATGGCCTACGAGCAGTACTTC.

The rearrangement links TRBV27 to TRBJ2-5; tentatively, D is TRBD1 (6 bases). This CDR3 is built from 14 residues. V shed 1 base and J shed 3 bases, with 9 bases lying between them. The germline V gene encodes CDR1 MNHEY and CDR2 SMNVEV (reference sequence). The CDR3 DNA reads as TGTGCCAGCAGTTTATGGGGGCTAGAAGAGACCCAGTACTTC. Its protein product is CASSLWGLEETQYF.

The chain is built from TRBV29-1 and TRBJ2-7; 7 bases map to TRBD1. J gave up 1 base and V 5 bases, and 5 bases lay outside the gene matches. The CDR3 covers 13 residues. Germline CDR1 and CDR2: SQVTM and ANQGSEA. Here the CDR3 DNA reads TGCAGCGTTAAAGGGGGCCTTTCCTACGAGCAGTACTTC. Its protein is CSVKGGLSYEQYF.

CDR3 residues: CASSLTASGGQETQYF. The CDR3 DNA sequence: TGTGCCAGCAGCTTAACGGCCAGCGGGGGCCAAGAGACCCAGTACTTC. The rearrangement uses TRBV7-3 and TRBJ2-5; 8 bases match TRBD2. In germline, CDR1 is SGHTA, CDR2 FQGTGA. The junction had 4 bases not matched to a gene; V was cut back by 0 bases and J by 1 base. CDR3 length equals 16 residues.

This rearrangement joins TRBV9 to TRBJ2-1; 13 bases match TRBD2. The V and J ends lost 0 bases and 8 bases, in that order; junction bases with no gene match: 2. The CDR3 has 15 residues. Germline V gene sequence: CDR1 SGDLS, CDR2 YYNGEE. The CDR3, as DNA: TGTGCCAGCAGCGTAGGGACTAGCGGGAGCGATGAGCAGTTCTTC. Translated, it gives CASSVGTSGSDEQFF.

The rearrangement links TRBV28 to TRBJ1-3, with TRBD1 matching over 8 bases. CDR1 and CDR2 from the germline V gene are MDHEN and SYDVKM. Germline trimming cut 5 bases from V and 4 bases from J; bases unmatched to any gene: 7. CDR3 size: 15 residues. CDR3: CASSPRTGYGNTIYF. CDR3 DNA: TGTGCCAGCAGTCCGCGGACAGGGTACGGAAACACCATATATTTT. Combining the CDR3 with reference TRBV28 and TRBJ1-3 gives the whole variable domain DVKVTQSSRYLVKRTGEKVFLECVQDMDHENMFWYRQDPGLGLRLIYFSYDVKMKEKGDIPEGYSVSREKKERFSLILESASTNQTSMYLCASSPRTGYGNTIYFGEGSWLTVV.

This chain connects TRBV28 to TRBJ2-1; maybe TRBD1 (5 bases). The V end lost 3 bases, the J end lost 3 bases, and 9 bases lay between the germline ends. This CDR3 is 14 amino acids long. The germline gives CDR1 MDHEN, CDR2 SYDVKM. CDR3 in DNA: TGTGCCAGCAGTTTGGGGCCCCTCTACAATGAGCAGTTCTTC. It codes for CASSLGPLYNEQFF.

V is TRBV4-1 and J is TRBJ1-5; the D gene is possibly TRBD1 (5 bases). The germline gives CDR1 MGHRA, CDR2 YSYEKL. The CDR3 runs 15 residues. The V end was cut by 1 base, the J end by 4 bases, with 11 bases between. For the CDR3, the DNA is TGCGCCAGCAGCCAAGTACCGGGGACGAATCAGCCCCAGCATTTT. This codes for CASSQVPGTNQPQHF.

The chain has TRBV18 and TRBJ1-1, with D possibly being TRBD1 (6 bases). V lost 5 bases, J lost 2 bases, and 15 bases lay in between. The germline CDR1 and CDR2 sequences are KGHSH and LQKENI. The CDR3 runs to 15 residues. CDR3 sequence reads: CASSESGTTNTEAFF. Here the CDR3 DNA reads TGTGCCAGCTCAGAGTCCGGGACAACAAACACTGAAGCTTTCTTT.

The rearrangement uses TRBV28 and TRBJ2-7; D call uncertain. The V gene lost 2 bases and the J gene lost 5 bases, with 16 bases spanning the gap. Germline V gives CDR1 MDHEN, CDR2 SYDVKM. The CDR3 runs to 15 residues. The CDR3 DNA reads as TGTGCCAGCAGTTTAATCGACGGAATTAACGACGAGCAGTACTTC. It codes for CASSLIDGINDEQYF.

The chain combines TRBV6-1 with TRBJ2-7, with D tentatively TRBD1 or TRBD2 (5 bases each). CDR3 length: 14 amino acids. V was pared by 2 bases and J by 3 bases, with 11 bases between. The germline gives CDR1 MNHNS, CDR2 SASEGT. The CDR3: CASSEQGAVYEQYF. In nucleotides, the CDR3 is TGTGCCAGCAGTGAACAGGGAGCCGTCTACGAGCAGTACTTC.

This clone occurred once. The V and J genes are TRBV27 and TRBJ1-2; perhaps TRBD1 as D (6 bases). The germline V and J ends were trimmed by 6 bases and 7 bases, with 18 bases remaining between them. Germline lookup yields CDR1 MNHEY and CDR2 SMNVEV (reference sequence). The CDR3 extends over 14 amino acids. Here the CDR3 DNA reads TGTGCCAGCAGCAGCGGGTCAGGGGTGCTTGGCTACACCTTC. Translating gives CASSSGSGVLGYTF.

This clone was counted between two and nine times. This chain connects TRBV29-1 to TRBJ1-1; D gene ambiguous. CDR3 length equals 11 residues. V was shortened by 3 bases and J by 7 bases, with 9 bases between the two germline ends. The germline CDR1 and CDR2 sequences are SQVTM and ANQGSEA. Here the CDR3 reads CSVEDGIEAFF. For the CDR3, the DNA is TGCAGCGTTGAGGACGGGATTGAAGCTTTCTTT.

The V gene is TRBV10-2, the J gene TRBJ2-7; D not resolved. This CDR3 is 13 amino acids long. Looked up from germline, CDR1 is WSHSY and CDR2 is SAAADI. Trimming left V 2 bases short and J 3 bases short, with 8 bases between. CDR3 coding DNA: TGCGCCAGCAGTGAGCCAAGCTACTACGAGCAGTACTTC. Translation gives CASSEPSYYEQYF.

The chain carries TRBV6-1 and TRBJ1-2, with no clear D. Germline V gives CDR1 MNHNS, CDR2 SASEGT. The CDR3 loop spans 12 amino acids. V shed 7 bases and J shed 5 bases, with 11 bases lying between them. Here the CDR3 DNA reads TGTGCCAGCAACCACCGAAGTTATGGCTACACCTTC. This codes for CASNHRSYGYTF.

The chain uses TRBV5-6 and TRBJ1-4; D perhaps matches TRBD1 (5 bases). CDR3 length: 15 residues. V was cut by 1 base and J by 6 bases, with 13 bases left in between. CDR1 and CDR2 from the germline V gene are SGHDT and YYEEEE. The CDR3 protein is CASSLMQGKYEKLFF. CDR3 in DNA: TGTGCCAGCAGCTTGATGCAGGGCAAATATGAAAAACTGTTTTTT.

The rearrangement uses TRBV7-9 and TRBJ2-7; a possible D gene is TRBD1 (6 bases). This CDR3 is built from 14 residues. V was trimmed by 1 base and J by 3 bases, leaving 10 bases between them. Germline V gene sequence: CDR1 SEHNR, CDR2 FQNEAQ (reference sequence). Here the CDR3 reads CASSLEDRDYEQYF. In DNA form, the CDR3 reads TGTGCCAGCAGCTTAGAGGACAGAGACTACGAGCAGTACTTC. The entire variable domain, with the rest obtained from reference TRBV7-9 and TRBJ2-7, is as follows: DTGVSQNPRHKITKRGQNVTFRCDPISEHNRLYWYRQTLGQGPEFLTYFQNEAQLEKSRLLSDRFSAERPKGSFSTLEIQRTEQGDSAMYLCASSLEDRDYEQYFGPGTRLTVT.

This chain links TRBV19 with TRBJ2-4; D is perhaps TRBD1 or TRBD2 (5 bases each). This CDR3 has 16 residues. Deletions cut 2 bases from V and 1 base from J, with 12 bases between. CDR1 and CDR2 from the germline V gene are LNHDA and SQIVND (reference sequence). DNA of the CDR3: TGTGCCAGTAGTATAATCGCAGGGACGGCCAAAAACATTCAGTACTTC. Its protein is CASSIIAGTAKNIQYF.